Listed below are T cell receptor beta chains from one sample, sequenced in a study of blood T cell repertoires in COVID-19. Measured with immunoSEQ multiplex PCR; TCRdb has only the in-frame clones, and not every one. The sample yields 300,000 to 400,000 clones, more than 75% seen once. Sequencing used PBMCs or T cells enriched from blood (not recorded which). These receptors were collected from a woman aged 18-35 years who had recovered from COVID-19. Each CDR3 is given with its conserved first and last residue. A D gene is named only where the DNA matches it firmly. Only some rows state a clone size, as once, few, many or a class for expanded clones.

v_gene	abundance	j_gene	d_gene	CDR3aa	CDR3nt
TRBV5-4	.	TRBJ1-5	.	CASSLYNQPQHF	TGTGCCAGCAGCCTGTACAATCAGCCCCAGCATTTT
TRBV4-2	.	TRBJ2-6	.	CASSQAQGSGANVLTF	TGTGCCAGCAGCCAAGCACAGGGCTCTGGGGCCAACGTCCTGACTTTC
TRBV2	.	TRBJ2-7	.	CASSVSEAWEQYF	TGTGCCAGCAGCGTTAGCGAGGCCTGGGAGCAGTACTTC
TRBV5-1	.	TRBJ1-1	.	CASSLVAVNTEAFF	TGCGCCAGCAGCTTGGTGGCAGTGAACACTGAAGCTTTCTTT
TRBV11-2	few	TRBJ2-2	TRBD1	CATLRQGVTGELFF	TGTGCCACCCTAAGACAGGGGGTCACCGGGGAGCTGTTTTTT
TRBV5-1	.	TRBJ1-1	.	CASSLGAGDQMNTEAFF	TGCGCCAGCAGCTTGGGAGCAGGGGACCAAATGAACACTGAAGCTTTCTTT
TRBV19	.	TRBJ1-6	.	CASCGTGTNSPLHF	TGTGCCAGTTGTGGAACAGGGACCAATTCACCCCTCCACTTT
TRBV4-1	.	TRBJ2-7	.	CASSKTRGEDSYEQYF	TGCGCCAGCAGCAAGACGCGGGGAGAGGACTCCTACGAGCAGTACTTC
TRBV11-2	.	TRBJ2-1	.	CASSLAGWSAGEQFF	TGTGCCAGCAGCTTAGCGGGGTGGTCGGCGGGTGAGCAGTTCTTC
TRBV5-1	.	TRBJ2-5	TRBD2	CASRGLAGAETQYF	TGCGCCAGCAGGGGGCTAGCGGGAGCAGAGACCCAGTACTTC
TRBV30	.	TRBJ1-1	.	CAWSVLGGNTEAFF	TGTGCCTGGAGTGTACTAGGCGGGAACACTGAAGCTTTCTTT